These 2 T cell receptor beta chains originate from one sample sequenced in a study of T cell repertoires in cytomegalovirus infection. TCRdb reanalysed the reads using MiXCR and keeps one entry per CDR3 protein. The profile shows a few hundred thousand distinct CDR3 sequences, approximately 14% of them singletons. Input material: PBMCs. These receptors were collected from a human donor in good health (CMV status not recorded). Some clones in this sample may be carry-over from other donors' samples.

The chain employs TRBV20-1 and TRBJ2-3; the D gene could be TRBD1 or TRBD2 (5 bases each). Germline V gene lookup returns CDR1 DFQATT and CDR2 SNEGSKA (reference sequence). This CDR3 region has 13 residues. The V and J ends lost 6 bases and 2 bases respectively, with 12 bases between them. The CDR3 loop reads CSAPGPNTDTQYF. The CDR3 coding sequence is TGCAGTGCACCGGGACCCAACACAGATACGCAGTATTTT.

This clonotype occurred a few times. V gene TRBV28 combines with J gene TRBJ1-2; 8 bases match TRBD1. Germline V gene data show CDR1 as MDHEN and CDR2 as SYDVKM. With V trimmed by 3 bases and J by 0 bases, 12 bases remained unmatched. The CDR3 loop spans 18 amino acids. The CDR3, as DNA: TGTGCCAGCAGTTTTCTGGCCAGGGGGCCGGTAGCTAACTATGGCTACACCTTC. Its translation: CASSFLARGPVANYGYTF.